Listed below are T cell receptor beta chains from one sample, sequenced in a study of blood T cell repertoires in COVID-19. Libraries were prepared by immunoSEQ multiplex PCR; TCRdb keeps only in-frame clonotypes and omits some of them. The data hold 300,000 to 450,000 clones, with approximately 90% observed a single time. The sequencing sample was made of peripheral blood. The receptor source for this set is an older woman with COVID-19, enrolled during active disease. Both conserved end residues are part of each CDR3. The order of the fields is CDR3 DNA, CDR3 protein, J gene, clone size, V gene, D gene. A D gene is named only where the DNA matches it firmly. Not every row has a clone size; where given, it reads once, few, many or a size class.

DNA: TGTGCCACGAAACTAGCGGGTAGCACAGATACGCAGTATTTT; CDR3: CATKLAGSTDTQYF; J: TRBJ2-3; size: -; V: TRBV6-5; D: TRBD2
DNA: TGTGCCAGCAGCTTGTCTCTGACCCGGGGGGGCGGCACAGATACGCAGTATTTT; CDR3: CASSLSLTRGGGTDTQYF; J: TRBJ2-3; size: -; V: TRBV5-6; D: TRBD2
DNA: TGTGCCAGCAGTTTATACCAGGGGGCAACTGAAGCTTTCTTT; CDR3: CASSLYQGATEAFF; J: TRBJ1-1; size: medium-sized; V: TRBV27; D: TRBD1
DNA: TGTGCCAGCAGTTCCGGGACAGGGGGGTATGGCTACACCTTC; CDR3: CASSSGTGGYGYTF; J: TRBJ1-2; size: -; V: TRBV6-4; D: TRBD1
DNA: TGTGCCAGCAGCTTAGTCTGGGGGCCCAGGGGGCCTGATGAGCAGTTCTTC; CDR3: CASSLVWGPRGPDEQFF; J: TRBJ2-1; size: -; V: TRBV11-2; D: TRBD1
DNA: TGCGCCAGCAGTACTCCCGGGACAGGGGCAGAAGGGCCTTACGAGCAGTACTTC; CDR3: CASSTPGTGAEGPYEQYF; J: TRBJ2-7; size: -; V: TRBV5-1; D: TRBD1
DNA: TGTGCCAGCAGCCCTACGGACAGCGGCGGCAGGGATGGCTACACCTTC; CDR3: CASSPTDSGGRDGYTF; J: TRBJ1-2; size: -; V: TRBV7-3; D: -
DNA: TGTGCCAGCAGCTTGCTAGCGGGGGCTGCCGGGGAGCTGTTTTTT; CDR3: CASSLLAGAAGELFF; J: TRBJ2-2; size: -; V: TRBV5-4; D: TRBD2
DNA: TGTGCCAGCAGCCCATTGGGGACAGGGGCGGGGGATACGCAGTATTTT; CDR3: CASSPLGTGAGDTQYF; J: TRBJ2-3; size: -; V: TRBV7-3; D: TRBD1
DNA: TGTGCCATCAGTGGGACAGGAGGAAATGAAGCTTTCTTT; CDR3: CAISGTGGNEAFF; J: TRBJ1-1; size: -; V: TRBV10-3; D: TRBD1
DNA: TGTGCCAGCAGTTTATCCCTCTCAAGTAGCTCCTATAATTCACCCCTCCACTTT; CDR3: CASSLSLSSSSYNSPLHF; J: TRBJ1-6; size: -; V: TRBV27; D: -
DNA: TGTGCCAGCAGCTTATGGTTCTTTATTGGACAGGGAAGAACTGAAGCTTTCTTT; CDR3: CASSLWFFIGQGRTEAFF; J: TRBJ1-1; size: -; V: TRBV5-6; D: TRBD1
DNA: TGTGCCACCACCTCAACAGGGGGCGCATCTGAAAAACTGTTTTTT; CDR3: CATTSTGGASEKLFF; J: TRBJ1-4; size: -; V: TRBV15; D: TRBD1
DNA: TGTGCCAGCAGTATGGACAGGGATAGCACAGATACGCAGTATTTT; CDR3: CASSMDRDSTDTQYF; J: TRBJ2-3; size: -; V: TRBV7-3; D: TRBD1
DNA: TGTGCCAGCAGCCAAGGGCTCAATAGGCCTTTCGGGGGCTACACCTTC; CDR3: CASSQGLNRPFGGYTF; J: TRBJ1-2; size: -; V: TRBV3-1/TRBV3-2; D: -
DNA: TGTGCCAGTAGCCTCACAGGGAGGAACACTGAAGCTTTCTTT; CDR3: CASSLTGRNTEAFF; J: TRBJ1-1; size: -; V: TRBV19; D: -
DNA: TGTGCCAGCTCACCGAAAACCGGGACAGGTTACAACAATGAGCAGTTCTTC; CDR3: CASSPKTGTGYNNEQFF; J: TRBJ2-1; size: -; V: TRBV18; D: TRBD1
DNA: TGTGCCATCAGTCGACAGGGCCGGAGCTATGGCTACACCTTC; CDR3: CAISRQGRSYGYTF; J: TRBJ1-2; size: -; V: TRBV10-3; D: TRBD1
DNA: TGTGCCACGTTACAAACTACCCCCTACGAGCAGTACTTC; CDR3: CATLQTTPYEQYF; J: TRBJ2-7; size: -; V: TRBV28; D: -
DNA: TGTGCCAGCAGCCAAGTAGCATCTGGGGCCAACGTCCTGACTTTC; CDR3: CASSQVASGANVLTF; J: TRBJ2-6; size: -; V: TRBV3-1/TRBV3-2; D: -
DNA: TGTGCCAGCAGCTTAGTGGGACAGGCAACTAATGAAAAACTGTTTTTT; CDR3: CASSLVGQATNEKLFF; J: TRBJ1-4; size: -; V: TRBV11-2; D: TRBD1